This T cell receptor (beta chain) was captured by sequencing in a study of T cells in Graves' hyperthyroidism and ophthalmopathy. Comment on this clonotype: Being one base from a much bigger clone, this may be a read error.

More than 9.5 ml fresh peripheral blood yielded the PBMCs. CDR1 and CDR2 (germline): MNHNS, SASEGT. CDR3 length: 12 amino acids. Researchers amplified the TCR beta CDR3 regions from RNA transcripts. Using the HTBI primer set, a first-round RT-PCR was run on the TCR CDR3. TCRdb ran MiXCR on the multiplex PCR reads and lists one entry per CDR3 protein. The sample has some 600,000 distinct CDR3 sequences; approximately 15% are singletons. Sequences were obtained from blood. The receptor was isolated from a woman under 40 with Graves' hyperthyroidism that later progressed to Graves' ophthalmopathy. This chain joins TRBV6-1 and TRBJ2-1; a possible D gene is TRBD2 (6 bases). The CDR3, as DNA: TGTGCCACCCATGGGGGGTATAATGACCAGTTCTTC. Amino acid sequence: CATHGGYNDQFF.